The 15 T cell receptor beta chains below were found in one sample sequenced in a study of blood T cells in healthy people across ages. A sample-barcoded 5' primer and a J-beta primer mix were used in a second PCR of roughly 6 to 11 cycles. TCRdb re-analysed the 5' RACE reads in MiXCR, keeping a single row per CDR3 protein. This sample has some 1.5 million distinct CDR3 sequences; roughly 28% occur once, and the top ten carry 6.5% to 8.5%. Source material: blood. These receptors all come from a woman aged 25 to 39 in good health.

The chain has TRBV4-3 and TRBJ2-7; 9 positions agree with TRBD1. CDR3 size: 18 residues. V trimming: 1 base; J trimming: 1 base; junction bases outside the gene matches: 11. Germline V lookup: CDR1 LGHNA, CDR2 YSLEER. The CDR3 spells CASSQGTGANQGSYEQYF. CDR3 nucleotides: TGCGCCAGCAGCCAAGGGACAGGGGCCAATCAAGGGTCCTACGAGCAGTACTTC.

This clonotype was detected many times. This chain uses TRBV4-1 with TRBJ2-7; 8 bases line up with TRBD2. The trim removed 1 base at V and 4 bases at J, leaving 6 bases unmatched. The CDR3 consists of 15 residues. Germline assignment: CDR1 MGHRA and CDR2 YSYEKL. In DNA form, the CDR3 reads TGCGCCAGCAGCCAAGTTACTAGCGGTTTATACGAGCAGTACTTC. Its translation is CASSQVTSGLYEQYF.

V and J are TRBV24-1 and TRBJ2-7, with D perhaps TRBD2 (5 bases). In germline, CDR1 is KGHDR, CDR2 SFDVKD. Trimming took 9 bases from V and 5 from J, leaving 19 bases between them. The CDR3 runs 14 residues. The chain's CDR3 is CATSAASRGDEQYF. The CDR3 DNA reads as TGTGCCACCTCGGCGGCCTCTCGGGGTGACGAGCAGTACTTC.

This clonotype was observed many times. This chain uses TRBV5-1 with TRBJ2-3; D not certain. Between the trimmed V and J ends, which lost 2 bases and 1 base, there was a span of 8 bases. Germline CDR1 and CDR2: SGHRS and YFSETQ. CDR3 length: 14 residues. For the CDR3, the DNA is TGCGCCAGCAGCTTAGACATCGGCACAGATACGCAGTATTTT. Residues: CASSLDIGTDTQYF.

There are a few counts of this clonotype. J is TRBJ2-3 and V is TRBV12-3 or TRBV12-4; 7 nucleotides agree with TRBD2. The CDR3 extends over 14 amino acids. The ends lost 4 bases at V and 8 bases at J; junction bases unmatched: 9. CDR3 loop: CASSSGTIFGTQYF. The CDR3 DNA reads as TGTGCCAGCAGTTCCGGGACTATCTTCGGTACGCAGTATTTT.

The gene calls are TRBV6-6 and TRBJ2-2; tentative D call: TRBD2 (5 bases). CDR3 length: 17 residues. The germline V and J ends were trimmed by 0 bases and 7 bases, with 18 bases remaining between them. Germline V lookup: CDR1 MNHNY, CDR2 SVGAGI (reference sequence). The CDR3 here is CASSYSSSMAAGGELFF. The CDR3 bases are TGTGCCAGCAGTTACTCGAGTTCGATGGCTGCGGGCGGGGAGCTGTTTTTT.

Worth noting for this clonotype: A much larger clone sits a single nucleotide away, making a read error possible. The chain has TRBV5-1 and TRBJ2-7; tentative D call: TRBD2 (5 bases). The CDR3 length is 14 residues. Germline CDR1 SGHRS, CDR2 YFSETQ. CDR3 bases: TGCGCCGGCAGCTCTAGCCCTCCCTCCTACGAGCAGTACTTC. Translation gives CAGSSSPPSYEQYF.

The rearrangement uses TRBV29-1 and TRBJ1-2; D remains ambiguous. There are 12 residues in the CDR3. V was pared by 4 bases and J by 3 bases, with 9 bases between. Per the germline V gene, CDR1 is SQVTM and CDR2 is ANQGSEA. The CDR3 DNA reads TGCAGCGTTGGGGAGGGCGACTATGGCTACACCTTC. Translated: CSVGEGDYGYTF.

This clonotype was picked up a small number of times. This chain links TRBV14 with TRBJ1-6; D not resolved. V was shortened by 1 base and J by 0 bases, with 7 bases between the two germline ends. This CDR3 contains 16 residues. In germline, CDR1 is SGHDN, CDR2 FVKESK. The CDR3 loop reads CASSQGASSYNSPLHF. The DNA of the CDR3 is TGTGCCAGCAGCCAAGGGGCGAGCTCCTATAATTCACCCCTCCACTTT. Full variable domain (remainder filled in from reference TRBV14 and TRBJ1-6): EAGVTQFPSHSVIEKGQTVTLRCDPISGHDNLYWYRRVMGKEIKFLLHFVKESKQDESGMPNNRFLAERTGGTYSTLKVQPAELEDSGVYFCASSQGASSYNSPLHFGNGTRLTVT.

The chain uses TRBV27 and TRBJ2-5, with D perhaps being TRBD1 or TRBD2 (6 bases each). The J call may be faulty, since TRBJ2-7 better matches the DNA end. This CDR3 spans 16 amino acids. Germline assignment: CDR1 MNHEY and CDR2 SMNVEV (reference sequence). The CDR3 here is CASSLEGGRATYEQYF. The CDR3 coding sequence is TGTGCCAGCAGTTTAGAGGGGGGTCGGGCTACCTACGAGCAGTACTTC.

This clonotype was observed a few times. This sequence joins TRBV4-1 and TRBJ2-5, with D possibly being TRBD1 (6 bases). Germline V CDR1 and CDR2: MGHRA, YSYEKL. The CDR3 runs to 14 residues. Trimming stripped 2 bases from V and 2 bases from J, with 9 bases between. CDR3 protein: CASSQIGQQETQYF. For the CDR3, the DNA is TGCGCCAGCAGCCAAATAGGACAGCAAGAGACCCAGTACTTC.

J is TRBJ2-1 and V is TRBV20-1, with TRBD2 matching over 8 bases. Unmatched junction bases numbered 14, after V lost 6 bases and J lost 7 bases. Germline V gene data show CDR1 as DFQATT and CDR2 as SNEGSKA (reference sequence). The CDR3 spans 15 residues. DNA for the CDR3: TGCAGTGCCCCTAAGCGGGGGCAACGGGTAAATGAGCAGTTCTTC. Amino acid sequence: CSAPKRGQRVNEQFF.

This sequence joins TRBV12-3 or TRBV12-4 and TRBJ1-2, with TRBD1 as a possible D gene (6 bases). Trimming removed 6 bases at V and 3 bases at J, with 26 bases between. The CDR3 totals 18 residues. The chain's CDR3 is CASRPRDKGLRPDYGYTF. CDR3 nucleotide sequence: TGTGCCAGCAGGCCCCGGGACAAGGGACTTAGACCCGACTATGGCTACACCTTC.

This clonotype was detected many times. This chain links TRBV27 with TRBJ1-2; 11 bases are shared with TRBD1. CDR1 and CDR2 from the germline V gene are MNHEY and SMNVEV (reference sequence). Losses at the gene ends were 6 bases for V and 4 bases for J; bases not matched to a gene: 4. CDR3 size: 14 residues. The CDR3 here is CASRDRGRGYGYTF. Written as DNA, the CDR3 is TGTGCCAGCAGGGACAGGGGGCGAGGCTATGGCTACACCTTC.

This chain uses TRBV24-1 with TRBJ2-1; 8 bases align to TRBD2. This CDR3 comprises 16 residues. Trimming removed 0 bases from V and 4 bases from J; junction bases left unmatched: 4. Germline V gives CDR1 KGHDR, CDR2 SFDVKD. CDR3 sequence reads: CATSDLYTSGYNEQFF. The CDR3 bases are TGTGCCACCAGTGATTTGTATACTAGCGGATACAATGAGCAGTTCTTC.